The 29 T cell receptor beta chains below come from one sample, sequenced in a study of blood T cells in healthy people across ages. A sample-barcoded 5' primer and a J-beta primer mix were used in a second PCR of about 7 to 12 cycles. TCRdb ran MiXCR on the 5' RACE reads and lists one entry per CDR3 protein. The sample comprises about 800,000 distinct CDR3 sequences, around 50% of which are singletons, and about a sixth rests with the top ten. Sequencing was carried out using blood. The origin of the receptors is a man aged 80 or over in good health.

A single count supports this clonotype. The genes are TRBV29-1 and TRBJ1-1, with TRBD1 as a possible D gene (5 bases). V lost 0 bases and J lost 6, with 5 bases in between. CDR1 is SQVTM, CDR2 ANQGSEA, per germline. There are 11 residues in the CDR3. The CDR3 protein is CSVEEQAEAFF. The CDR3 nucleotides are TGCAGCGTTGAAGAACAGGCTGAAGCTTTCTTT. Complete variable domain (other parts from reference TRBV29-1 and TRBJ1-1): SAVISQKPSRDICQRGTSLTIQCQVDSQVTMMFWYRQQPGQSLTLIATANQGSEATYESGFVIDKFPISRPNLTFSTLTVSNMSPEDSSIYLCSVEEQAEAFFGQGTRLTVV.

The V gene is TRBV9, the J gene TRBJ2-5; 11 positions match TRBD2. The CDR3 extends over 17 amino acids. J lost 0 bases, V lost 3 bases, and 7 bases had no gene match. The germline gives CDR1 SGDLS, CDR2 YYNGEE. CDR3 protein: CASSASRLAGHQETQYF. The CDR3 DNA follows: TGTGCCAGCAGCGCCTCCCGACTAGCGGGGCACCAAGAGACCCAGTACTTC.

This clonotype was recorded only once. The rearrangement joins TRBV9 to TRBJ2-6, with D unresolved. V was clipped by 1 base and J by 4 bases, with 9 bases between them. This CDR3 contains 15 residues. Germline CDR1 reads SGDLS; CDR2 reads YYNGEE. As DNA, the CDR3 is TGTGCCAGCAGCGTAACGGGCTTCGGGGCCAACGTCCTGACTTTC. Amino acids: CASSVTGFGANVLTF.

This clonotype was detected a few times. This rearrangement joins TRBV24-1 to TRBJ2-7; 7 bases map to TRBD1. The CDR3 is made up of 15 amino acids. Germline V gene sequence: CDR1 KGHDR, CDR2 SFDVKD. Germline trimming cut 4 bases from V and 5 bases from J; bases unmatched to any gene: 10. The CDR3 nucleotides are TGTGCCACCAGTGACCCAACAGGGGAGAGGGACGAGCAGTACTTC. Protein sequence: CATSDPTGERDEQYF.

About this clonotype: The junction departs from germline at one end; a sequencing error may be responsible. V and J are TRBV7-2 and TRBJ1-6; weak D call: TRBD1 (6 bases). CDR3 length: 15 amino acids. Germline V CDR1 and CDR2: SGHTA, FQGNSA. CDR3 region: CAGSPGQLVNSPLHF. In DNA, the CDR3 is TGTGCCGGCAGCCCAGGACAGCTAGTTAATTCACCCCTCCACTTT. The whole variable domain, filled in from reference TRBV7-2 and TRBJ1-6, reads GAGVSQSPSNKVTEKGKDVELRCDPISGHTALYWYRQSLGQGLEFLIYFQGNSAPDKSGLPSDRFSAERTGGSVSTLTIQRTQQEDSAVYLCAGSPGQLVNSPLHFGNGTRLTVT.

The gene calls are TRBV7-2 and TRBJ2-1; D ambiguous. The V gene lost 5 bases and the J gene lost 0 bases, with 11 bases spanning the gap. CDR1 is SGHTA and CDR2 is FQGNSA in the germline V gene. This CDR3 spans 15 amino acids. As DNA, the CDR3 is TGTGCCAGCAGCCTGGACGTCGCCTCCTACAATGAGCAGTTCTTC. Residues: CASSLDVASYNEQFF.

This clonotype was counted once. One junction end does not reproduce the germline sequence, and a read error may be involved. This chain joins TRBV6-5 and TRBJ2-1, with TRBD2 identical over 12 bases. CDR1 is MNHEY and CDR2 is SVGAGI in the germline V gene. The CDR3 loop spans 14 amino acids. This CDR3 is CTSSPTSGGNEQFF. CDR3 bases: TGTACCAGCAGTCCGACTAGCGGGGGTAATGAGCAGTTCTTC.

Concerning this clonotype: A single base separates this from a much larger clone, so it may be a read error. The chain employs TRBV5-1 and TRBJ2-7; TRBD1 or TRBD2 may be the D gene (6 bases each). The J call may be mistaken, given a closer DNA end match to TRBJ2-5. The CDR3 runs 14 residues. Germline V CDR1 and CDR2: SGHRS, YFSETQ. For the CDR3, the DNA is TGCGCCAGCAGCTTGGAGTGGGGGGCAGAGACCCAGTACTTC. It yields the protein CASSLEWGAETQYF.

In its sample, this clonotype was seen a few times. CDR3: CASSDLSYNEQFF. CDR3 nucleotide sequence: TGTGCCAGCAGCGACTTATCCTACAATGAGCAGTTCTTC. The chain is built from TRBV9 and TRBJ2-1; D is unresolved. The CDR3 consists of 13 residues. Trimming cost V 3 bases and J 1 base, with 5 bases left between them. Germline assignment: CDR1 SGDLS and CDR2 YYNGEE. Complete variable domain (other parts from reference TRBV9 and TRBJ2-1): DSGVTQTPKHLITATGQRVTLRCSPRSGDLSVYWYQQSLDQGLQFLIQYYNGEERAKGNILERFSAQQFPDLHSELNLSSLELGDSALYFCASSDLSYNEQFFGPGTRLTVL.

In its sample, this clonotype was seen a few times. The chain has TRBV10-3 and TRBJ2-3; the D gene could be TRBD1 or TRBD2 (7 bases each). Trimming pared 7 bases from V and 2 bases from J, leaving 13 bases between. The CDR3 totals 14 residues. Germline V gives CDR1 ENHRY, CDR2 SYGVKD. The CDR3 is CAINRGGATDTQYF. CDR3 nucleotides: TGTGCCATCAACAGGGGAGGGGCCACAGATACGCAGTATTTT.

This clonotype was counted between two and nine times. A junction end diverges from the germline sequence, so it may reflect a read error. This chain links TRBV10-3 with TRBJ2-7, with unresolved D. The CDR3 spans 16 residues. The germline CDR1 and CDR2 sequences are ENHRY and SYGVKD. The CDR3 protein is CAISDTSGPLSYERYF. Here the CDR3 DNA reads TGTGCCATCAGTGACACCTCGGGCCCCCTCTCCTACGAGCGGTACTTC.

This clonotype occurred a few times. The chain has TRBV12-3 or TRBV12-4 and TRBJ2-3; the D gene is possibly TRBD2 (6 bases). The V end lost 2 bases, the J end lost 1 base, and 10 bases lay between the germline ends. This CDR3 is built from 15 residues. The CDR3 here is CASSLLRDGTDTQYF. The CDR3 DNA reads as TGTGCCAGCAGTTTATTGCGGGACGGCACAGATACGCAGTATTTT.

The V gene is TRBV30, the J gene TRBJ2-5, with D perhaps matching TRBD1 or TRBD2 (5 bases each). V was pared by 0 bases and J by 1 base, with 12 bases between. Germline CDR1 and CDR2: GTSNPN and SVGIG (reference sequence). The length of the CDR3 is 15 residues. The CDR3 region is CAWSVRVGTQETQYF. CDR3 nucleotide sequence: TGTGCCTGGAGTGTACGGGTCGGGACCCAAGAGACCCAGTACTTC.

V and J are TRBV20-1 and TRBJ1-2; 10 bases are shared with TRBD1. The CDR3 is 13 residues long. The V segment lost 3 bases and the J segment 3 bases; nucleotides outside the gene matches: 1. Per germline, CDR1 DFQATT and CDR2 SNEGSKA (reference sequence). In nucleotides, the CDR3 is TGCAGTGCTAGGGGGACAGGGGACTATGGCTACACCTTC. Translating it yields CSARGTGDYGYTF.

Remarks on this clonotype: An end of the junction differs from the germline gene, which may be a read error. The chain uses TRBV7-2 and TRBJ2-7; tentatively, D is TRBD1 (6 bases). There are 13 residues in the CDR3. Germline CDR1 SGHTA, CDR2 FQGNSA. The DNA of the CDR3 is TGTGCCGGCAGCACCGGACAGCCCTACGAGCAGTACTTC. Protein product: CAGSTGQPYEQYF.

The chain joins TRBV5-1 to TRBJ1-1, with 10 bases aligning to TRBD1. The CDR3 is made up of 15 amino acids. Trimming at V came to 5 bases and at J to 5 bases, leaving 9 bases not matched to a gene. Germline CDR1 is SGHRS and CDR2 is YFSETQ. This chain's CDR3 is CASSSAGQGETEAFF. The DNA of the CDR3 is TGCGCCAGCAGTTCGGCCGGACAGGGGGAAACTGAAGCTTTCTTT.

As for this clonotype: A read error may explain this, as a much larger clone is one base away. The chain has TRBV7-9 and TRBJ2-1; 7 bases are shared with TRBD2. Trimming at V came to 7 bases and at J to 7 bases, leaving 10 bases not matched to a gene. The CDR3 is 14 residues long. CDR1 and CDR2 from the germline V gene are SEHNR and FQNEAQ (reference sequence). The DNA for the CDR3 is TGTGCCAGCAACCCCCGGGGAGCGGGGAATGAGCAGTTCTTC. Translation gives CASNPRGAGNEQFF.

This clonotype was picked up a small number of times. V is TRBV27 and J is TRBJ2-3; TRBD1 agrees at 9 bases. The trim removed 5 bases at V and 5 bases at J, leaving 11 bases unmatched. CDR3 size: 16 residues. Germline V gene data show CDR1 as MNHEY and CDR2 as SMNVEV (reference sequence). The CDR3 DNA follows: TGTGCCAGCAGTCCTATACAGGGGGCGCATCAAGATACGCAGTATTTT. This translates into CASSPIQGAHQDTQYF.

There are a few counts of this clonotype. This chain connects TRBV27 to TRBJ2-5; the match to TRBD1 covers 7 bases. The length of the CDR3 is 13 residues. Unmatched junction bases numbered 8, after V lost 6 bases and J lost 7 bases. Germline loops: CDR1 MNHEY, CDR2 SMNVEV (reference sequence). The CDR3 DNA is TGTGCCAGCAGGTTGACAGGGTCTGGGACCCAGTACTTC. Translating it yields CASRLTGSGTQYF.

The gene calls are TRBV28 and TRBJ2-5, with a weak D call TRBD2 (5 bases). The V and J ends lost 6 bases and 11 bases respectively, with 13 bases between them. The germline gives CDR1 MDHEN, CDR2 SYDVKM. The CDR3 has 11 amino acids. CDR3: CASSRAWEQYF. In nucleotides, the CDR3 is TGTGCCAGCAGCCGAGCTTGGGAGCAGTACTTC.

This clonotype was counted only a few times. The rearrangement uses TRBV7-9 and TRBJ2-3; D uncertain. Between the trimmed V and J ends, which lost 5 bases and 0 bases, there was a span of 15 bases. The germline gives CDR1 SEHNR, CDR2 FQNEAQ (reference sequence). This CDR3 is built from 16 residues. The CDR3 spells CASSPPSSPSTDTQYF. CDR3 DNA sequence: TGTGCCAGCAGCCCCCCGTCCTCCCCGAGCACAGATACGCAGTATTTT.

This clonotype was counted only a few times. This chain joins TRBV28 and TRBJ2-5, with D perhaps matching TRBD1 (5 bases). Looked up from germline, CDR1 is MDHEN and CDR2 is SYDVKM. The CDR3 extends over 14 amino acids. Trimming shortened V by 6 bases and J by 5 bases, and 16 bases separated the two germline ends. The CDR3 DNA reads as TGTGCCAGCAGCATACAGGCCTTTATGGAGACCCAGTACTTC. Translated, it gives CASSIQAFMETQYF.

DNA of the CDR3: TGTGCCATCAGTGGTGACAGGGGGATCAACGAGCAGTACTTC. Its translation is CAISGDRGINEQYF. The J gene is TRBJ2-5, the V gene TRBV10-3, with 9 bases lining up with TRBD1. The J call may be incorrect, as the DNA end agrees better with TRBJ2-7. The V gene's germline CDR1 is ENHRY and CDR2 SYGVKD. The CDR3 length is 14 residues.

Concerning this clonotype itself: A read error may explain this, as a much larger clone is one base away. The V gene is TRBV5-1, the J gene TRBJ2-1, with 10 bases identical to TRBD1. Germline V gives CDR1 SGHRS, CDR2 YFSETQ. This CDR3 is built from 14 residues. V shed 2 bases and J 10 bases; nucleotides not matched to a gene: 6. DNA of the CDR3: TGCGCCAGCAGCTTCGACAGGGGGCTAGCCGAGCAGTTCTTC. Protein product: CASSFDRGLAEQFF.

This clonotype has just a few counts. The rearrangement links TRBV7-2 to TRBJ2-1; 7 nucleotides agree with TRBD2. Trimming took 1 base from V and 6 from J; bases not matched to a gene: 6. The length of the CDR3 is 15 residues. The V gene's germline CDR1 is SGHTA and CDR2 FQGNSA. The CDR3: CASSLVFRTSNEQFF. CDR3 coding DNA: TGTGCCAGCAGCTTAGTCTTTAGGACTAGCAATGAGCAGTTCTTC.

The chain has TRBV6-2 or TRBV6-3 and TRBJ1-1; no clear D. The V gene lost 6 bases and the J gene lost 0 bases, with 11 bases spanning the gap. This CDR3 region has 14 residues. Germline lookup yields CDR1 MNHEY and CDR2 SVGEGT. CDR3 residues: CASRGVQLNTEAFF. In DNA form, the CDR3 reads TGTGCCAGCAGGGGTGTACAACTGAACACTGAAGCTTTCTTT.

J is TRBJ2-7 and V is TRBV3-1; 7 nucleotides match TRBD1. The germline V gene has CDR1 LGHDT and CDR2 YNNKEL (reference sequence). This CDR3 contains 15 residues. Trimming at V came to 2 bases and at J to 0 bases, leaving 4 bases not matched to a gene. CDR3 in amino acids: CASSQPGQYSYEQYF. CDR3 nucleotides: TGTGCCAGCAGCCAACCGGGACAGTACTCCTACGAGCAGTACTTC.

The chain is built from TRBV20-1 and TRBJ2-1, with 8 bases lining up with TRBD2. The germline gives CDR1 DFQATT, CDR2 SNEGSKA (reference sequence). The CDR3 extends over 11 amino acids. V lost 8 bases, J lost 3 bases, and 0 bases stayed unmatched. CDR3 DNA: TGCAGTAGCGGGAGCTACAATGAGCAGTTCTTC. The encoded protein is CSSGSYNEQFF.

This chain's CDR3 is CATSDFHMDRGQETQYF. The CDR3, as DNA: TGTGCCACCAGTGATTTCCATATGGACAGGGGTCAAGAGACCCAGTACTTC. The chain employs TRBV24-1 and TRBJ2-5; the match to TRBD1 covers 9 bases. From germline, CDR1 is KGHDR and CDR2 SFDVKD. After removal of 1 base from V and 2 bases from J, the junction contained 7 bases not matched to a gene. The CDR3 has 17 residues.